This T cell receptor beta chain comes out of a study of beta chain features in type 1 diabetes (dated by TCRdb to the late 2010s). Background on the whole study: Mean age, gender distribution, total cell number and subset yield were not different between patients and healthy donors. In the study, recently diagnosed type 1 diabetes patients and matched healthy donors were compared on the TCRB repertoires of their sorted circulating CD4+ T cell subsets. Regulatory and stem cell-like memory subsets were obtained from only 8 patients and roughly 8 healthy donors, while naive and central memory subsets were obtained from all 28 donors. A total of 85 million to 140 million sorted cells were examined across all samples, and a strong correlation was observed between cell number per subset and RNA yield. Results the study describes overall, beyond this receptor: HLA sub-analyses involved small numbers of individuals, so any influence of HLA type on TCRB rearrangement remained unresolved. Patients with type 1 diabetes made fewer insertions and deleted more nucleotides at VDJ recombination sites, implying thymic rearrangement abnormalities. Because cDNA was sequenced instead of genomic DNA, activated cells with high expression could be over-represented, although the groups did not differ in activation or CD3 levels. A moderate but significant shortening of TCRB CDR3 length was observed in type 1 diabetes patients in all four CD4+ subsets. The naive, central memory and regulatory TCRB repertoires appeared to resemble one another more closely among patients than among healthy donors. PCR might favor shorter templates, but patient and control samples were amplified and corrected together, so any skew would affect both groups equally.

The entire amount of isolated RNA was reverse transcribed using the High Capacity cDNA Reverse Transcription Kit, so the sequenced TCRB transcripts were expressed ones. For stem cell-like memory T cell samples, survey-depth immunoSEQ sequencing was used, averaging around 910,000 total reads per sample. After sorted cells were lysed in RLT buffer, RNA was extracted with DNase-treated RNeasy Micro or Mini kits, with the choice depending on cell number. To prevent cross-contamination, every cell subset was processed on its own, while patient and healthy donor samples were processed together. The immunoSEQ multiplex PCR was used to amplify TCRB sequences from cDNA, generating 87-bp fragments that spanned the CDR3 region. Amplicons were sequenced on the Illumina HiSeq platform. The authors' pipeline ran thus. PCR bias was computationally corrected using synthetic template baselines, reads within Hamming distance 2 were collapsed, and singletons that could not be merged were discarded. Reads were aligned against IMGT so that V, D and J genes, CDR3 length and insertions or deletions at six rearrangement sites could be assigned. Within each subset, clonotype counts were normalized to the number of sorted cells before true diversity and Gini coefficients were calculated with the tcR R package. The overlap coefficient, calculated on TCRB nucleotide sequences, was used to quantify repertoire sharing. TCRdb carries this immuneACCESS record with in-frame sequences only. Its versions omit some clonotypes, under half of them owing to an unresolved V gene in the studies checked, with the rest unexplained. D and trimming were read from the DNA, whereas the V and J calls and clone size are those reported in that table. The sample has approximately 84,000 clones on record, 30% to 40% of them singletons. About 0.48% of the sample goes to the ten largest clones.

CDR1 and CDR2, looked up from the germline V gene (reference sequence), are SGHNT and YYREEE. Its CDR3 holds 14 amino acids, cysteine through phenylalanine. Solely the CDR3 DNA is kept, with 42 bases framed from the first base. A distance of 16 bases separates the germline ends of V and J, which lose 5 bases and 5 bases respectively. From each donor, a single peripheral blood sample of 95 to 150 mL on average was drawn into heparinised tubes. A BD FACSAria II was used to sort naive, central memory, regulatory and stem cell-like memory CD4+ T cells with a panel that included CD45RO, CCR7, CD25, CD127, CD95 and CD27. A purity above 98% was achieved for all sorted populations. PBMCs were isolated right away by Lymphoprep density gradient centrifugation and were stained directly, without culture. To minimize batch effects, samples were stained and sorted in pairs, one healthy donor with one patient per experiment.

Details on this clone: This clone's antigen is unknown. Per-base qualities were not stored, and no clone one base away is much larger.

Sequenced material: stem cell memory CD4+ T cells from blood. The label giving this sample's cell subset or site can be read as: stem cell-like memory CD4+ T cells. The source of this sequence is a woman between 18 and 29 years old in good health. The chain links TRBV5-4 with TRBJ1-1, with TRBD1 perhaps the D gene, on 5 matching bases. DNA sequence: TGTGCCAGCAGTGGGGCTTTGGGGAAGACTGAAGCTTTCTTT. It specifies CASSGALGKTEAFF.